These 32 T cell receptor beta chains were sequenced from one sample in a study of blood T cell repertoires in COVID-19. Some clones are missing from TCRdb's copy, which holds only in-frame ones; the method was immunoSEQ multiplex PCR. The data show under 400,000 clones, approximately 86% seen once. Sequencing was done on a sample of PBMCs or T cells enriched from blood (not recorded which). These receptors originate from a woman between 35 and 50 years old with acute COVID-19.

The V gene is TRBV7-2, the J gene TRBJ1-2, with TRBD1 matching 8 bases. CDR3 length equals 14 residues. Germline assignment: CDR1 SGHTA and CDR2 FQGNSA. J lost 4 bases, V lost 4 bases, and 5 bases had no gene match. CDR3 amino acids: CASSSGQGAYGYTF. CDR3 nucleotides: TGTGCCAGCAGCTCCGGACAGGGCGCCTATGGCTACACCTTC. Full variable domain (outside the CDR3, taken from reference TRBV7-2 and TRBJ1-2): GAGVSQSPSNKVTEKGKDVELRCDPISGHTALYWYRQSLGQGLEFLIYFQGNSAPDKSGLPSDRFSAERTGGSVSTLTIQRTQQEDSAVYLCASSSGQGAYGYTFGSGTRLTVV.

The chain employs TRBV7-2 and TRBJ1-1; TRBD1 matches 8 bases. The CDR3 contains 14 residues. J gave up 1 base and V 5 bases, and 3 bases lay outside the gene matches. Per germline, CDR1 SGHTA and CDR2 FQGNSA. The DNA of the CDR3 is TGTGCCAGCAGCATCAGGGGGCCGAACACTGAAGCTTTCTTT. Translated, it gives CASSIRGPNTEAFF.

V is TRBV25-1 and J is TRBJ1-6; 7 positions match TRBD1. Germline loops: CDR1 MGHDK, CDR2 SYGVNS. The CDR3 spans 15 residues. Losses at the gene ends were 2 bases for V and 4 bases for J; bases not matched to a gene: 2. The CDR3 coding sequence is TGTGCCAGCAGTGAAGGGACAGTTTATAATTCACCCCTCCACTTT. It translates to CASSEGTVYNSPLHF.

In this sample, this clone turned up once. CDR3 protein: CASSPAPLTGNGYTF. CDR3 DNA: TGTGCCAGCTCACCCGCCCCGTTGACAGGGAATGGCTACACCTTC. This chain connects TRBV18 to TRBJ1-2; the match to TRBD1 covers 7 bases. CDR1 and CDR2 (germline): KGHSH, LQKENI. This CDR3 is built from 15 residues. The trim removed 3 bases at V and 6 bases at J, leaving 10 bases unmatched. The complete variable domain, with remaining parts taken from reference TRBV18 and TRBJ1-2, reads NAGVMQNPRHLVRRRGQEARLRCSPMKGHSHVYWYRQLPEEGLKFMVYLQKENIIDESGMPKERFSAEFPKEGPSILRIQQVVRGDSAAYFCASSPAPLTGNGYTFGSGTRLTVV.

In this sample, this clone turned up a few times. The chain joins TRBV5-5 to TRBJ1-5, with a possible D match to TRBD1 (5 bases). The CDR3 has 16 amino acids. CDR1 and CDR2 (germline): SGHKS, YYEKEE (reference sequence). Trimming shortened V by 1 base and J by 7 bases, and 18 bases separated the two germline ends. CDR3 sequence reads: CASSLWVQNQGQPQHF. The CDR3 DNA follows: TGTGCCAGCAGCTTGTGGGTACAGAATCAGGGACAGCCCCAGCATTTT.

This chain uses TRBV29-1 with TRBJ1-2, with D possibly TRBD1 on 6 matching bases. V was shortened by 4 bases and J by 5 bases, with 14 bases between the two germline ends. This CDR3 contains 13 residues. Germline-derived CDR1 and CDR2 are SQVTM and ANQGSEA. This chain's CDR3 is CSVVGGAEYGYTF. The CDR3 nucleotides are TGCAGCGTTGTTGGGGGGGCAGAATATGGCTACACCTTC.

V and J are TRBV7-2 and TRBJ1-2, with TRBD1 matching 8 bases. With 6 bases clipped from V and 6 bases from J, the junction kept 6 bases outside the gene matches. The length of the CDR3 is 13 residues. CDR1 is SGHTA and CDR2 is FQGNSA in the germline V gene. CDR3 sequence: CASSFRQGNGYTF. In DNA form, the CDR3 reads TGTGCCAGCAGTTTCCGACAGGGGAATGGCTACACCTTC.

V is TRBV5-4 and J is TRBJ2-7; TRBD2 agrees at 10 bases. The CDR3 is 16 residues long. The V and J ends lost 0 bases and 5 bases, in that order; junction bases with no gene match: 8. Per the germline V gene, CDR1 is SGHNT and CDR2 is YYREEE (reference sequence). Here the CDR3 DNA reads TGTGCCAGCAGCTTGGATCCCGGGACTAGCGTCGACGAGCAGTACTTC. Its translation is CASSLDPGTSVDEQYF.

This chain links TRBV2 with TRBJ2-7; TRBD1 matches at 7 bases. V gave up 6 bases and J gave up 6 bases; unmatched junction bases: 14. This CDR3 has 15 residues. Germline loops: CDR1 SNHLY, CDR2 FYNNEI. The CDR3 DNA follows: TGTGCCAGCAGGCTGGAGGACAGGCCCTCTGCCGAGCAGTACTTC. It translates to CASRLEDRPSAEQYF. Variable domain in full (rest from reference TRBV2 and TRBJ2-7): EPEVTQTPSHQVTQMGQEVILRCVPISNHLYFYWYRQILGQKVEFLVSFYNNEISEKSEIFDDQFSVERPDGSNFTLKIRSTKLEDSAMYFCASRLEDRPSAEQYFGPGTRLTVT.

The chain employs TRBV19 and TRBJ2-2; 7 nucleotides line up with TRBD1. Germline V CDR1 and CDR2: LNHDA, SQIVND (reference sequence). Trimming took 7 bases from V and 3 from J; bases not matched to a gene: 5. This CDR3 is 14 amino acids long. The CDR3 reads CASMNRGYTGELFF. Here the CDR3 DNA reads TGTGCCAGTATGAACAGGGGTTACACCGGGGAGCTGTTTTTT.

This sequence joins TRBV6-2 or TRBV6-3 and TRBJ2-5; TRBD2 matches at 11 bases. Germline V gives CDR1 MNHEY, CDR2 SVGEGT. The CDR3 runs 16 residues. The V segment lost 5 bases and the J segment 1 base; nucleotides outside the gene matches: 6. In DNA form, the CDR3 reads TGTGCCAGCAGTCCACCGGGACTAGCGGCCCAAGAGACCCAGTACTTC. Its translation: CASSPPGLAAQETQYF.

The rearrangement links TRBV7-6 to TRBJ1-1, with 7 bases identical to TRBD1. Germline loops: CDR1 SGHVS, CDR2 FNYEAQ. V lost 1 base and J lost 5; bases outside the gene matches: 10. There are 16 residues in the CDR3. This CDR3 is CASSLEPRTGGTEAFF. The CDR3 nucleotides are TGTGCCAGCAGCTTAGAGCCCCGGACAGGAGGGACTGAAGCTTTCTTT.

This sequence joins TRBV6-2 or TRBV6-3 and TRBJ1-2; TRBD1 is a possible D gene (6 bases). There are 14 residues in the CDR3. Trimming pared 2 bases from V and 5 bases from J, leaving 12 bases between. Per the germline V gene, CDR1 is MNHEY and CDR2 is SVGEGT. DNA for the CDR3: TGTGCCAGCAGTTACCGGACAGATTTTTATGGCTACACCTTC. This codes for CASSYRTDFYGYTF.

The chain links TRBV6-5 to TRBJ1-2, with D uncertain. Per germline, CDR1 MNHEY and CDR2 SVGAGI. Trimming removed 0 bases from V and 8 bases from J, with 16 bases in between. The CDR3 has 15 amino acids. CDR3 sequence: CASSYSGGKVGGYTF. CDR3 coding DNA: TGTGCCAGCAGTTACTCTGGAGGGAAGGTTGGAGGCTACACCTTC.

This chain connects TRBV9 to TRBJ2-1, with D unresolved. CDR3 length: 14 residues. CDR1 is SGDLS and CDR2 is YYNGEE in the germline V gene. The V and J ends lost 0 bases and 10 bases respectively, with 14 bases between them. Here the CDR3 DNA reads TGTGCCAGCAGCGTAGGTACTCGCTCGGAGGAGCAGTTCTTC. As protein: CASSVGTRSEEQFF.

The chain uses TRBV7-9 and TRBJ1-3; 9 nucleotides line up with TRBD1. The V and J ends lost 6 bases and 3 bases, in that order; junction bases with no gene match: 12. This CDR3 is built from 17 residues. Germline V CDR1 and CDR2: SEHNR, FQNEAQ (reference sequence). This chain's CDR3 is CASSFANRGRGGNTIYF. The CDR3 bases are TGTGCCAGCAGTTTCGCCAACAGGGGGCGCGGTGGAAACACCATATATTTT. The variable domain in full, with the rest retrieved from reference TRBV7-9 and TRBJ1-3, is DTGVSQNPRHKITKRGQNVTFRCDPISEHNRLYWYRQTLGQGPEFLTYFQNEAQLEKSRLLSDRFSAERPKGSFSTLEIQRTEQGDSAMYLCASSFANRGRGGNTIYFGEGSWLTVV.

The chain employs TRBV4-1 and TRBJ1-1; D remains unclear. V was pared by 0 bases and J by 6 bases, with 17 bases between. This CDR3 has 16 residues. CDR1 is MGHRA and CDR2 is YSYEKL in the germline V gene. CDR3 region: CASSQEGSAGWAEAFF. The CDR3 DNA reads TGCGCCAGCAGCCAAGAAGGTAGTGCGGGGTGGGCTGAAGCTTTCTTT.

The CDR3 here is CASSQVSRGLGYGYTF. CDR3 bases: TGTGCCAGCAGCCAAGTATCCAGGGGTCTCGGCTATGGCTACACCTTC. J is TRBJ1-2 and V is TRBV4-2; weak D call: TRBD1 (6 bases). The CDR3 has 16 amino acids. The germline CDR1 and CDR2 sequences are LGHNA and YNFKEQ. The V end was cut by 1 base, the J end by 4 bases, with 16 bases between.

V gene TRBV28 combines with J gene TRBJ2-2, with a tentative D call TRBD1 (5 bases). Deletions cut 2 bases from V and 7 bases from J, with 11 bases between. The germline V gene encodes CDR1 MDHEN and CDR2 SYDVKM. This CDR3 region has 14 residues. The DNA of the CDR3 is TGTGCCAGCAGTTTAATGGCAGGGATCGGGGAGCTGTTTTTT. Its translation is CASSLMAGIGELFF.

The chain is built from TRBV5-1 and TRBJ2-5, with D possibly matching TRBD2 (6 bases). The CDR3 consists of 17 residues. Trimming left V 4 bases short and J 2 bases short, with 21 bases between. Germline-derived CDR1 and CDR2 are SGHRS and YFSETQ. This CDR3 is CASSTPSSSVKQETQYF. CDR3 sequence (DNA): TGCGCCAGCAGCACGCCGTCCTCTAGCGTGAAACAAGAGACCCAGTACTTC.

V is TRBV18 and J is TRBJ1-3; D not resolved. This CDR3 contains 14 residues. V was pared by 3 bases and J by 0 bases, with 6 bases between. Germline V gene sequence: CDR1 KGHSH, CDR2 LQKENI. Written as DNA, the CDR3 is TGTGCCAGCTCACCCCCGGGCTCTGGAAACACCATATATTTT. This gives the protein CASSPPGSGNTIYF.

J is TRBJ2-3 and V is TRBV19; D is uncertain. CDR3 length equals 13 residues. Germline V gene sequence: CDR1 LNHDA, CDR2 SQIVND (reference sequence). The germline V and J ends were trimmed by 5 bases and 1 base, with 7 bases remaining between them. CDR3 in DNA: TGTGCCAGTAGTTACAGCCGCACAGATACGCAGTATTTT. Translating it yields CASSYSRTDTQYF.

V and J are TRBV29-1 and TRBJ2-1, with 7 positions matching TRBD2. The V gene end was trimmed by 0 bases and the J gene end by 5 bases; junction bases not matched to a gene: 7. Looked up from germline, CDR1 is SQVTM and CDR2 is ANQGSEA. The CDR3 contains 15 residues. This CDR3 is CSVEDGVAGNNEQFF. CDR3 nucleotides: TGCAGCGTTGAAGATGGGGTAGCGGGCAACAATGAGCAGTTCTTC.

V usage is TRBV7-9 and J usage is TRBJ1-2; D is possibly TRBD1 (6 bases). From germline, CDR1 is SEHNR and CDR2 FQNEAQ (reference sequence). V lost 8 bases, J lost 3 bases, and 10 bases lay in between. This CDR3 region has 12 residues. CDR3 residues: CASATGYYGYTF. CDR3 DNA sequence: TGTGCCAGCGCGACAGGATACTATGGCTACACCTTC. Variable domain in full (rest from reference TRBV7-9 and TRBJ1-2): DTGVSQNPRHKITKRGQNVTFRCDPISEHNRLYWYRQTLGQGPEFLTYFQNEAQLEKSRLLSDRFSAERPKGSFSTLEIQRTEQGDSAMYLCASATGYYGYTFGSGTRLTVV.

V and J are TRBV6-5 and TRBJ2-7; TRBD2 is a possible D gene (6 bases). The germline CDR1 and CDR2 sequences are MNHEY and SVGAGI. V was clipped by 7 bases and J by 5 bases, with 18 bases between them. This CDR3 spans 14 amino acids. CDR3 sequence reads: CASTGTPWLHEQYF. The CDR3 DNA follows: TGTGCCAGCACAGGGACTCCGTGGTTGCACGAGCAGTACTTC.

This clone was seen only once. The identical CDR3 is also encoded by other nucleotide sequences in the sample. The V and J genes are TRBV18 and TRBJ1-1, with D unresolved. Germline V CDR1 and CDR2: KGHSH, LQKENI. V shed 3 bases and J shed 4 bases, with 9 bases lying between them. The CDR3 is 13 residues long. The CDR3 protein is CASSPSLSTEAFF. As DNA, the CDR3 is TGTGCCAGCTCACCTAGTTTGAGCACTGAAGCTTTCTTT.

The chain uses TRBV6-1 and TRBJ2-7; 9 positions match TRBD2. Germline V gene lookup returns CDR1 MNHNS and CDR2 SASEGT. The junction had 7 bases not matched to a gene; V was cut back by 4 bases and J by 0 bases. The CDR3 totals 16 residues. The CDR3 DNA is TGTGCCAGCAGTGGAGGGAGTAGCGGGAGCTCCTACGAGCAGTACTTC. Translated: CASSGGSSGSSYEQYF.

This chain connects TRBV9 to TRBJ1-3; unclear D gene. CDR3 length: 16 residues. Trimming shortened V by 0 bases and J by 0 bases, and 10 bases separated the two germline ends. Germline-derived CDR1 and CDR2 are SGDLS and YYNGEE. CDR3 in amino acids: CASSVDPVSSGNTIYF. CDR3 sequence (DNA): TGTGCCAGCAGCGTAGATCCCGTCAGCTCTGGAAACACCATATATTTT.

This chain connects TRBV7-9 to TRBJ1-6, with unresolved D. V was pared by 5 bases and J by 3 bases, with 5 bases between. The CDR3 sequence is 13 residues long. Per germline, CDR1 SEHNR and CDR2 FQNEAQ (reference sequence). CDR3 in DNA: TGTGCCAGCAGCCAGGACTATAATTCACCCCTCCACTTT. Its protein product is CASSQDYNSPLHF.

The chain is built from TRBV6-2 or TRBV6-3 and TRBJ2-2, with 7 bases aligning to TRBD2. Germline CDR1 is MNHEY and CDR2 is SVGEGT. The CDR3 is 21 residues long. The junction had 22 bases not matched to a gene; V was cut back by 5 bases and J by 1 base. The CDR3 reads CASSPDFKRGNHLRNTGELFF. For the CDR3, the DNA is TGTGCCAGCAGTCCCGACTTCAAGCGGGGAAACCATCTACGGAACACCGGGGAGCTGTTTTTT.

This clone was seen only a few times. This chain connects TRBV19 to TRBJ1-1, with TRBD1 identical over 7 bases. The junction had 5 bases not matched to a gene; V was cut back by 7 bases and J by 0 bases. The CDR3 length is 14 residues. Germline CDR1 is LNHDA and CDR2 is SQIVND (reference sequence). In DNA form, the CDR3 reads TGTGCCAGTACCCAACAGGGGTTGAACACTGAAGCTTTCTTT. Translated: CASTQQGLNTEAFF.

The gene calls are TRBV6-5 and TRBJ1-2; 10 bases map to TRBD1. CDR1 and CDR2 from the germline V gene are MNHEY and SVGAGI. This CDR3 has 13 residues. The V segment lost 6 bases and the J segment 7 bases; nucleotides outside the gene matches: 5. The CDR3 sequence is CASSRQGALGYTF. The CDR3 nucleotides are TGTGCCAGCAGCAGACAGGGGGCGCTTGGCTACACCTTC.